Shown below are 10 T cell receptor beta chains from a single sample sequenced in a study of Graves' ophthalmopathy and Graves' hyperthyroidism. RNA served as the template for amplifying TCR beta CDR3 regions. The first-round RT-PCR employed HTBI primers together with the Qiagen OneStep RT-PCR kit. A multiplex PCR was then performed as the second round. TCRdb reanalysed the multiplex PCR reads using MiXCR and keeps one entry per CDR3 protein. The data show a few hundred thousand distinct CDR3 sequences, roughly 21% seen once. Source material: peripheral blood. The receptor source for this set is a woman aged 18 to 35 with stable Graves' hyperthyroidism.

This clonotype was seen at least ten times. This chain's CDR3 is CASSEVSGISYEQYF. Here the CDR3 DNA reads TGTGCCAGCAGTGAGGTTAGCGGGATATCTTACGAGCAGTACTTC. The V call is TRBV2, the J call TRBJ2-7; 8 nucleotides line up with TRBD2. The ends lost 3 bases at V and 4 bases at J; junction bases unmatched: 8. CDR3 size: 15 residues. Germline V CDR1 and CDR2: SNHLY, FYNNEI.

This clonotype was counted ten times or more. Here the CDR3 reads CASSYSSLQETQYF. The CDR3 bases are TGTGCCAGCAGTTACTCGTCGCTCCAAGAGACCCAGTACTTC. This chain connects TRBV6-2 or TRBV6-3 to TRBJ2-5; unclear D gene. Germline V gene data show CDR1 as MNHEY and CDR2 as SVGEGT. CDR3 length equals 14 residues. The germline V and J ends were trimmed by 0 bases and 1 base, with 6 bases remaining between them.

This clonotype was counted ten times or more. The V call is TRBV12-3 or TRBV12-4, the J call TRBJ2-7; TRBD1 agrees at 9 bases. The CDR3 loop spans 14 amino acids. The V gene end was trimmed by 5 bases and the J gene end by 4 bases; junction bases not matched to a gene: 6. The CDR3 reads CASSPGTGYYEQYF. DNA for the CDR3: TGTGCCAGCAGTCCCGGGACAGGGTATTACGAGCAGTACTTC.

V gene TRBV27 combines with J gene TRBJ2-5, with D possibly being TRBD1 (5 bases). Per the germline V gene, CDR1 is MNHEY and CDR2 is SMNVEV (reference sequence). The length of the CDR3 is 14 residues. V lost 4 bases and J 1 base, leaving 10 bases between the germline ends. CDR3 region: CASSSLGAQETQYF. The CDR3 DNA reads TGTGCCAGCAGTTCTTTAGGGGCCCAAGAGACCCAGTACTTC.

This clonotype has a count of ten or more. J is TRBJ1-5 and V is TRBV11-2; D not resolved. V was pared by 5 bases and J by 3 bases, with 11 bases between. The CDR3 is 14 amino acids. Germline assignment: CDR1 SGHAT and CDR2 FQNNGV. The CDR3, as DNA: TGTGCCAGCAGCGTCCCGGGTAACAATCAGCCCCAGCATTTT. It yields the protein CASSVPGNNQPQHF.

The sample holds a few counts of this clonotype. The gene calls are TRBV20-1 and TRBJ2-1, with D perhaps TRBD2 (5 bases). The CDR3 length is 13 residues. The V gene's germline CDR1 is DFQATT and CDR2 SNEGSKA (reference sequence). V dropped 1 base and J dropped 7 bases, with 11 bases sitting between them. The CDR3 sequence is CSARVGLSNEQFF. DNA for the CDR3: TGCAGTGCTAGAGTAGGACTTTCGAATGAGCAGTTCTTC.

This chain links TRBV20-1 with TRBJ2-2; D is ambiguous. V gave up 1 base and J gave up 5 bases, with 11 bases separating them. This CDR3 comprises 14 residues. The germline gives CDR1 DFQATT, CDR2 SNEGSKA (reference sequence). The CDR3 DNA is TGCAGTGCTAGAGCCCGTGCCGGAACCGGGGAGCTGTTTTTT. Translation: CSARARAGTGELFF.

The sample holds many counts of this clonotype. The V and J genes are TRBV5-1 and TRBJ1-1; 7 bases align to TRBD1. The germline CDR1 and CDR2 sequences are SGHRS and YFSETQ. V lost 0 bases, J lost 3 bases, and 2 bases stayed unmatched. The CDR3 length is 14 residues. DNA of the CDR3: TGCGCCAGCAGCTTGGACAGGGGCCACACTGAAGCTTTCTTT. It specifies CASSLDRGHTEAFF.

This clonotype was seen at least ten times. The rearrangement uses TRBV28 and TRBJ1-1; weak D call: TRBD1 (5 bases). The germline V gene has CDR1 MDHEN and CDR2 SYDVKM. The CDR3 runs 12 residues. Trimming removed 4 bases at V and 10 bases at J, with 13 bases between. This CDR3 is CASSSSTDGAFF. The CDR3 DNA reads TGTGCCAGCAGTTCCTCGACAGATGGAGCTTTCTTT.

The V call is TRBV6-1, the J call TRBJ2-5, with TRBD1 as a possible D gene (5 bases). The V and J ends lost 8 bases and 1 base respectively, with 14 bases between them. The CDR3 is made up of 14 amino acids. Germline CDR1 is MNHNS and CDR2 is SASEGT. The CDR3 region is CASGVRVFQETQYF. DNA of the CDR3: TGTGCCAGCGGAGTCAGGGTGTTCCAAGAGACCCAGTACTTC.